The 3 T cell receptor beta chains given below trace back to one sample, sequenced in a study of T cells in Graves' hyperthyroidism and ophthalmopathy. The investigators amplified TCR beta CDR3 regions from RNA transcripts. Primed by the HTBI set, a first-round RT-PCR was run on the TCR CDR3. TCRdb called the multiplex PCR reads again in MiXCR, with one record for every CDR3 protein. The sample lists over 700,000 distinct CDR3 sequences; roughly 37% were seen once. Sequencing used blood. These receptor sequences come from a man aged 18-30 years with Graves' hyperthyroidism.

This clonotype was counted ten times or more. The V call is TRBV7-8, the J call TRBJ1-4, with D uncertain. The J call may be wrong; the DNA end is better matched by TRBJ2-2. This CDR3 spans 11 amino acids. The germline V gene has CDR1 SGHVS and CDR2 FQNEAQ. As DNA, the CDR3 is TGTGCCAGCAGCCTCGACAGGGAGCTGTTTTTT. Amino acid sequence: CASSLDRELFF.

The sample holds many counts of this clonotype. The chain has TRBV10-3 and TRBJ1-5, with 10 bases lining up with TRBD1. The germline V gene encodes CDR1 ENHRY and CDR2 SYGVKD. V shed 10 bases and J 4 bases; nucleotides not matched to a gene: 4. CDR3 length equals 13 residues. CDR3 DNA: TGTGCCACCGGGACAGGGGAAAATCAGCCCCAGCATTTT. Its protein is CATGTGENQPQHF.

This clonotype was recorded at least ten times. V gene TRBV15 combines with J gene TRBJ2-7; D is unclear. Germline V gene data show CDR1 as LNHNV and CDR2 as YYDKDF (reference sequence). The CDR3 runs 13 residues. Trimming left V 1 base short and J 7 bases short, with 11 bases between. CDR3 in DNA: TGTGCCACCAGCAGAGTGGGTCTCCTAGAGCAGTACTTC. Protein sequence: CATSRVGLLEQYF.